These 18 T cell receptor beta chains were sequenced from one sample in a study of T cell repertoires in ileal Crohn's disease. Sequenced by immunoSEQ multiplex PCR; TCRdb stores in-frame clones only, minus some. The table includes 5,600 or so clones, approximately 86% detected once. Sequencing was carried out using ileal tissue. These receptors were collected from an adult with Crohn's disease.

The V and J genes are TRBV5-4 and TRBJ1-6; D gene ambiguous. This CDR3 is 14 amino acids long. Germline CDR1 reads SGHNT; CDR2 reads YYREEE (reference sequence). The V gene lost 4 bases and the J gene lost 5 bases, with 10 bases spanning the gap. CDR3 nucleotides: TGTGCCAGCAGCCATACAGACAATAATTCACCCCTCCACTTT. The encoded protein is CASSHTDNNSPLHF.

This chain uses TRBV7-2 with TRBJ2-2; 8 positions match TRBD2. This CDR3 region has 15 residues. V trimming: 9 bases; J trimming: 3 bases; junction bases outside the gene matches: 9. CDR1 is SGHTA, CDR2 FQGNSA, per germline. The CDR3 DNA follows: TGTGCCAGTGGTGAGGCTAGCGGGTACACCGGGGAGCTGTTTTTT. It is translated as CASGEASGYTGELFF.

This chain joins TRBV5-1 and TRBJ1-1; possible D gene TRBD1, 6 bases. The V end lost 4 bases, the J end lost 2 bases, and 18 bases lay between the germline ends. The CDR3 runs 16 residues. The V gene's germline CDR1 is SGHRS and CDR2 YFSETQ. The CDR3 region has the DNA TGCGCCAGCAGCGCGGAAGGCAGGGGCGCTAACACTGAAGCTTTCTTT. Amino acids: CASSAEGRGANTEAFF.

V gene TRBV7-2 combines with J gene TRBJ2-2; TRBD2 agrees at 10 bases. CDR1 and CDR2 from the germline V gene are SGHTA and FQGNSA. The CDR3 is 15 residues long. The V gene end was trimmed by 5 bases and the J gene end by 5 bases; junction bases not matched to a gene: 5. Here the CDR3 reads CASSQRGGRTGELFF. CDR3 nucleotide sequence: TGTGCCAGCAGCCAGCGGGGGGGCCGAACCGGGGAGCTGTTTTTT. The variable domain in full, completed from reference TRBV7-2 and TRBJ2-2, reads GAGVSQSPSNKVTEKGKDVELRCDPISGHTALYWYRQSLGQGLEFLIYFQGNSAPDKSGLPSDRFSAERTGGSVSTLTIQRTQQEDSAVYLCASSQRGGRTGELFFGEGSRLTVL.

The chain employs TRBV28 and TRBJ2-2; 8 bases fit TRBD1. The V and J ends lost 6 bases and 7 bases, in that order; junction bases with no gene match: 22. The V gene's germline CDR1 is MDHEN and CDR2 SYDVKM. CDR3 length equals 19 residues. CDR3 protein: CASSQFKAQYQGAGGELFF. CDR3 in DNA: TGTGCCAGCAGCCAGTTTAAGGCCCAATACCAGGGGGCCGGCGGGGAGCTGTTTTTT. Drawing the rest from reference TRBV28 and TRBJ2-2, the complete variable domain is DVKVTQSSRYLVKRTGEKVFLECVQDMDHENMFWYRQDPGLGLRLIYFSYDVKMKEKGDIPEGYSVSREKKERFSLILESASTNQTSMYLCASSQFKAQYQGAGGELFFGEGSRLTVL.

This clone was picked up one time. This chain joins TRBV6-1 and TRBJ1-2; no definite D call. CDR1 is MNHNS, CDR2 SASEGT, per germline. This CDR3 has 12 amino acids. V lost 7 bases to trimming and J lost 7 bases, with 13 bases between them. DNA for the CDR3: TGTGCCAGCATCAGCGTCGTGGTTGGCTACACCTTC. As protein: CASISVVVGYTF.

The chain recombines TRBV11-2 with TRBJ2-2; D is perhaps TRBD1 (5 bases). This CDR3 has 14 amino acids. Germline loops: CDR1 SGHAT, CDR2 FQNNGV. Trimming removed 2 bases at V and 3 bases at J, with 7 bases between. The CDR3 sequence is CASSLLTDTGELFF. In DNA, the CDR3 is TGTGCCAGCAGCTTATTGACAGACACCGGGGAGCTGTTTTTT.

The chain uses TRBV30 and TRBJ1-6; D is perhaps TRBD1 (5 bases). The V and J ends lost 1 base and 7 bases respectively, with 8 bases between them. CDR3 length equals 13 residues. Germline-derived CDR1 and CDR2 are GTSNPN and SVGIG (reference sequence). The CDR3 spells CAWSARQNSPLHF. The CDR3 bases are TGTGCCTGGAGTGCCCGACAGAATTCACCCCTCCACTTT.

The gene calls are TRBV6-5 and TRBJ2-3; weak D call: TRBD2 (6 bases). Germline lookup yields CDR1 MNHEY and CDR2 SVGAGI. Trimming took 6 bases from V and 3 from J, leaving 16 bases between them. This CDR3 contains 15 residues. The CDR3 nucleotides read TGTGCCAGCAGCGCGGCGGGGACCCAGACAGATACGCAGTATTTT. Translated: CASSAAGTQTDTQYF.

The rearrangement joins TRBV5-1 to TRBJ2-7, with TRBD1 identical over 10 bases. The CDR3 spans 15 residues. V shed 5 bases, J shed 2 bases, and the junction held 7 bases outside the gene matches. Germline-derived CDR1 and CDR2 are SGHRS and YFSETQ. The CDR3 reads CASSPAGTGAYEQYF. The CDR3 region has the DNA TGCGCCAGCAGTCCGGCCGGGACAGGGGCCTACGAGCAGTACTTC.

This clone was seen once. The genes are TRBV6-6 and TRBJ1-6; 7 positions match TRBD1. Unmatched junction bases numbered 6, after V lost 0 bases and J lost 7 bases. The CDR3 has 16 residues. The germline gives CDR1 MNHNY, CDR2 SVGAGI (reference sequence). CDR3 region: CASSYSRAGGNSPLHF. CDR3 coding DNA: TGTGCCAGCAGTTACTCGAGAGCAGGGGGGAATTCACCCCTCCACTTT.

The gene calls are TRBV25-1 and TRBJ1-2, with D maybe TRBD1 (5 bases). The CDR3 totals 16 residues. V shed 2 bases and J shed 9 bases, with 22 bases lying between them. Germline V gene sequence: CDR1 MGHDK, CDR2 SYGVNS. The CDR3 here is CASSEPYGRGQVRYTF. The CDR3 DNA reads TGTGCCAGCAGTGAACCCTATGGGAGGGGCCAGGTGCGCTACACCTTC.

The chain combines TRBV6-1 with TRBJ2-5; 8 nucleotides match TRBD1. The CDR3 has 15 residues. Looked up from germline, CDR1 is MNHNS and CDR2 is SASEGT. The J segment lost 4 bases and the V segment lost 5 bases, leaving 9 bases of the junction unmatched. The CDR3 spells CASSTGQGVGETQYF. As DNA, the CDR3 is TGTGCCAGCAGTACCGGACAGGGAGTGGGAGAGACCCAGTACTTC.

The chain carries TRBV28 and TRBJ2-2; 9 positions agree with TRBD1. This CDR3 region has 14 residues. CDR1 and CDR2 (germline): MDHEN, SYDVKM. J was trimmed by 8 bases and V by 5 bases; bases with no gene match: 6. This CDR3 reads CASSVTGGKGELFF. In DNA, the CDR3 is TGTGCCAGCAGTGTGACAGGGGGTAAGGGGGAGCTGTTTTTT. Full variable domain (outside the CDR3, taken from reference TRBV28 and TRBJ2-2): DVKVTQSSRYLVKRTGEKVFLECVQDMDHENMFWYRQDPGLGLRLIYFSYDVKMKEKGDIPEGYSVSREKKERFSLILESASTNQTSMYLCASSVTGGKGELFFGEGSRLTVL.

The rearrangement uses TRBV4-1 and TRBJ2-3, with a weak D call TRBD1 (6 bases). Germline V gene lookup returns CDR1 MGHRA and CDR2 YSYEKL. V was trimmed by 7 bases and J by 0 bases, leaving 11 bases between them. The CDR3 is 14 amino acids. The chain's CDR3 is CASKGQLSTDTQYF. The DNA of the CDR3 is TGCGCCAGCAAAGGACAGCTAAGCACAGATACGCAGTATTTT.

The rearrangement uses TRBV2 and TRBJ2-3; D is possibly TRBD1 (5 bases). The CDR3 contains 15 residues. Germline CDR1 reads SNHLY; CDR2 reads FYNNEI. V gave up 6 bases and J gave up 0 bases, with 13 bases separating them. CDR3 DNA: TGTGCCAGCAGCCAGATAGGGGTGAGCACAGATACGCAGTATTTT. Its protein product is CASSQIGVSTDTQYF.

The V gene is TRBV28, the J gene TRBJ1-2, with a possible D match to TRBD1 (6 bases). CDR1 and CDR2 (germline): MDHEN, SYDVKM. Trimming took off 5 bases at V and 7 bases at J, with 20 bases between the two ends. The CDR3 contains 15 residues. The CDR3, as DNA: TGTGCCAGCAGTCCGACAGGAATCGGGGTATTTGGCTACACCTTC. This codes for CASSPTGIGVFGYTF.

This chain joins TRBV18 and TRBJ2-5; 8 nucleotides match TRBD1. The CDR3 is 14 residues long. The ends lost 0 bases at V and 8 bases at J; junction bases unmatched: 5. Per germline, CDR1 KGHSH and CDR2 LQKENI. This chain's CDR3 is CASSPPDRVDTQYF. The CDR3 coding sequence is TGTGCCAGCTCACCACCGGACAGGGTAGACACCCAGTACTTC.